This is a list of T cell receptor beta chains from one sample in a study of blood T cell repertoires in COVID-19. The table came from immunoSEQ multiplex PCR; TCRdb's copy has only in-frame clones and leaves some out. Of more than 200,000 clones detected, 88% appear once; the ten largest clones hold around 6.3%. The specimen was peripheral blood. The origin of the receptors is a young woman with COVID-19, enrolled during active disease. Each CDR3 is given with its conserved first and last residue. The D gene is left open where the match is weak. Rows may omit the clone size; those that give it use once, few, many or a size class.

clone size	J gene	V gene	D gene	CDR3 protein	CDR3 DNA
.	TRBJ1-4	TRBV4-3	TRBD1	CASSQARQGGPEKLFF	TGCGCCAGCAGCCAAGCCAGACAGGGAGGCCCCGAAAAACTGTTTTTT
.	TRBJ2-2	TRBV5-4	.	CASSLDRGSGSNTGELFF	TGTGCCAGCAGCTTGGATCGGGGTAGCGGATCGAACACCGGGGAGCTGTTTTTT
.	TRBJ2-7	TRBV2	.	CASSDTRVHEQYF	TGTGCCAGCAGTGATACCCGGGTCCACGAGCAGTACTTC
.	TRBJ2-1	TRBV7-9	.	CASSPIYKPNEQFF	TGTGCCAGCAGCCCCATATATAAGCCTAATGAGCAGTTCTTC
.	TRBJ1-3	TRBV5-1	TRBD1	CASSVDREAGNTIYF	TGCGCCAGCAGCGTGGACAGGGAAGCTGGAAACACCATATATTTT
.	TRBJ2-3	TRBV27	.	CASSKRDIGTDTQYF	TGTGCCAGCAGTAAAAGGGACATTGGGACAGATACGCAGTATTTT
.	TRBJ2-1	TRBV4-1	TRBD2	CASSRPGLAGWDEQFF	TGCGCCAGCAGCCGACCGGGACTAGCGGGATGGGATGAGCAGTTCTTC
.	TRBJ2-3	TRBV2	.	CASSVRGSKGTDTQYF	TGTGCCAGCAGTGTGAGAGGTTCTAAGGGGACAGATACGCAGTATTTT
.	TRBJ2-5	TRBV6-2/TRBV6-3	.	CASSRTGEETQYF	TGTGCCAGCAGTCGAACGGGGGAAGAGACCCAGTACTTC
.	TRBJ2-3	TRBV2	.	CASLLFQGSTDTQYF	TGTGCTTCTCTTCTGTTCCAGGGAAGCACAGATACGCAGTATTTT
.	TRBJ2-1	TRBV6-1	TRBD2	CASSESMGLAGANEQFF	TGTGCCAGCAGTGAATCAATGGGACTAGCGGGGGCGAATGAGCAGTTCTTC
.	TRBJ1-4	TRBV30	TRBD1	CAWSRDRGYEKLFF	TGTGCCTGGAGTAGGGACAGGGGTTATGAAAAACTGTTTTTT
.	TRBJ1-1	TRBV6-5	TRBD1	CASSPGTALSEAFF	TGTGCCAGCAGCCCCGGGACAGCCCTCTCTGAAGCTTTCTTT
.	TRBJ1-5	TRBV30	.	CAWSVVLTGLQPQHF	TGTGCCTGGAGTGTAGTCTTAACAGGCCTTCAGCCCCAGCATTTT
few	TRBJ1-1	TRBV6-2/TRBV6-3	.	CASSYGQLGTEAFF	TGTGCCAGCAGTTACGGGCAGCTTGGCACTGAAGCTTTCTTT
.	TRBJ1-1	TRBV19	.	CASTPRTWRDGNTEAFF	TGTGCCAGTACCCCACGGACCTGGCGGGACGGTAACACTGAAGCTTTCTTT
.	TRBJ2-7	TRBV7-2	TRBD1	CASSWGTGAEQYF	TGTGCCAGCAGCTGGGGGACAGGGGCCGAGCAGTACTTC
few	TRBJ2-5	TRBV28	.	CASIAARGSQETQYF	TGTGCCAGCATCGCTGCCCGGGGTAGTCAAGAGACCCAGTACTTC
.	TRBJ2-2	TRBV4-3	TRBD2	CASSQEVAGGHLNTGELFF	TGCGCCAGCAGCCAAGAAGTGGCGGGGGGACACTTGAACACCGGGGAGCTGTTTTTT
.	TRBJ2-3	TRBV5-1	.	CASSGSYARPDTQYF	TGCGCCAGCAGTGGGAGCTACGCTCGACCAGATACGCAGTATTTT
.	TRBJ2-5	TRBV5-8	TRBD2	CASSRLAPQETQYF	TGTGCCAGCAGCCGACTAGCTCCCCAAGAGACCCAGTACTTC
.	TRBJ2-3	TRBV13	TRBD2	CASSAGDGPTDTQYF	TGTGCCAGCAGCGCGGGGGACGGCCCCACAGATACGCAGTATTTT
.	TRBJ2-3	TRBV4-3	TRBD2	CASSQASGGWTDTQYF	TGCGCCAGCAGCCAAGCTAGCGGGGGTTGGACAGATACGCAGTATTTT
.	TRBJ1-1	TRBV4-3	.	CASSWKSAGDMNTEAFF	TGCGCCAGCAGTTGGAAATCCGCAGGCGACATGAACACTGAAGCTTTCTTT
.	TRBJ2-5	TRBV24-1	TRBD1	CATSDGDRGETQYF	TGTGCCACCAGTGATGGGGACAGGGGTGAGACCCAGTACTTC
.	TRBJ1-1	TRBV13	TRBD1	CASSTPGQGYTEAFF	TGTGCCAGCAGCACTCCGGGACAGGGGTACACTGAAGCTTTCTTT
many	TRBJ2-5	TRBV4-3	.	CASSQDIGGGVETQYF	TGCGCCAGCAGCCAAGATATCGGCGGGGGCGTGGAGACCCAGTACTTC
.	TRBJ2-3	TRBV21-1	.	CASSNPERTDTQYF	TGTGCCAGCAGCAACCCAGAGAGGACAGATACGCAGTATTTT
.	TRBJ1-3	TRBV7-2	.	CASSLGTISSGNTIYF	TGTGCCAGCAGCCTCGGGACAATTTCCTCTGGAAACACCATATATTTT
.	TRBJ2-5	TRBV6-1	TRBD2	CASIDPSGTSGQETQYF	TGTGCCAGCATTGACCCCTCCGGGACTAGCGGCCAAGAGACCCAGTACTTC
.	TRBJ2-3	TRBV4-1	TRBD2	CASSQEYPSRLAGETDTQYF	TGCGCCAGCAGCCAAGAATATCCTAGTCGCCTAGCGGGAGAAACAGATACGCAGTATTTT
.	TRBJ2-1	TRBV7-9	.	CASSAEFEQFF	TGTGCCAGCAGCGCGGAATTCGAGCAGTTCTTC
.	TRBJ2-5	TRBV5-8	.	CASSLIAGPQETQYF	TGTGCCAGCAGCTTGATCGCAGGTCCCCAAGAGACCCAGTACTTC
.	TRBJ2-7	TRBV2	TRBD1	CAASSGTGYEQYF	TGTGCCGCTAGTTCCGGGACAGGCTACGAGCAGTACTTC
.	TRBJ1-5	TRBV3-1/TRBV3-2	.	CASSQDPEATFNQPQHF	TGTGCCAGCAGCCAAGATCCGGAGGCGACGTTCAATCAGCCCCAGCATTTT
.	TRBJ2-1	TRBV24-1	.	CATRATSGEQFF	TGTGCCACCCGTGCGACTAGTGGTGAGCAGTTCTTC
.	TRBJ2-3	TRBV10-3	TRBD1	CAISEWTGQSTDTQYF	TGTGCCATCAGTGAGTGGACGGGACAGAGCACAGATACGCAGTATTTT
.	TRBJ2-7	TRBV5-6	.	CASSAGVGSYEQYF	TGTGCCAGCAGCGCTGGAGTTGGCTCCTACGAGCAGTACTTC
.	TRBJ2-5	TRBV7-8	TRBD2	CASSLGGTSGETQYF	TGTGCCAGCAGCTTAGGAGGGACTAGCGGAGAGACCCAGTACTTC
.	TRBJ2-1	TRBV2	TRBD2	CASSEGLAGWRNNEQFF	TGTGCCAGCAGTGAAGGGCTAGCGGGATGGAGAAACAATGAGCAGTTCTTC
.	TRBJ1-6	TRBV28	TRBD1	CASLDRDNSPLHF	TGTGCCAGCCTCGACAGGGATAATTCACCCCTCCACTTT
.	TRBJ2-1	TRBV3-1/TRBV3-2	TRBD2	CASSPAPLAGVFEQFF	TGTGCCAGCAGCCCGGCCCCCCTAGCGGGGGTCTTTGAGCAGTTCTTC
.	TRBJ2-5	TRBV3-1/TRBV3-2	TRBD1	CASSPHRDSRAEGTQYF	TGTGCCAGCAGCCCCCACCGGGACAGCAGGGCGGAAGGGACCCAGTACTTC
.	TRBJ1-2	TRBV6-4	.	CASSDSQGGYTF	TGTGCCAGCAGTGACTCCCAGGGGGGCTACACCTTC
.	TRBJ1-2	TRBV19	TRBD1	CASNLGGTGGADTF	TGTGCCAGTAATCTCGGTGGGACAGGGGGCGCAGACACCTTC
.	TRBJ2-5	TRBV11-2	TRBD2	CASSSGLAGETQYF	TGTGCCAGCAGCTCAGGACTAGCCGGAGAGACCCAGTACTTC
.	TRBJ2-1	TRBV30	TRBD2	CAWSPTSGRVLSYNEQFF	TGTGCCTGGAGTCCGACTAGCGGGAGGGTCCTGTCTTACAATGAGCAGTTCTTC
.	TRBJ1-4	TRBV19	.	CASLPGGTPNEKLFF	TGTGCCAGTCTTCCCGGGGGGACACCGAATGAAAAACTGTTTTTT
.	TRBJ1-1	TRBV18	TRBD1	CASSPQGARAEAFF	TGTGCCAGCTCACCGCAGGGGGCGCGCGCTGAAGCTTTCTTT
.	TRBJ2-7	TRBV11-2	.	CASSYTRQTGEQYF	TGTGCCAGCAGCTACACCAGACAGACAGGCGAGCAGTACTTC
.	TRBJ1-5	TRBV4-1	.	CASSQGGTYSNQPQHF	TGCGCCAGCAGCCAGGGAGGGACCTATAGCAATCAGCCCCAGCATTTT